These 8 T cell receptor beta chains were sequenced from one sample in a study of Ad26.COV2.S vaccination and SARS-CoV-2 variants. Profiled with immunoSEQ multiplex PCR; TCRdb holds only in-frame clones, not every one. The sample lists approximately 400,000 clones; about 92% were seen once. The sequencing used peripheral blood, collected after recovery from COVID-19. These receptors were obtained from a human donor who had recovered from COVID-19.

The chain joins TRBV7-2 to TRBJ1-2; no definite D call. This CDR3 has 20 residues. Per germline, CDR1 SGHTA and CDR2 FQGNSA. Trimming pared 0 bases from V and 8 bases from J, leaving 31 bases between. The CDR3 nucleotides are TGTGCCAGCAGCTTAGCGCCCGACCCCGGAAGAAAGGCCTCTAAGCAGGGCTACACCTTC. Translating gives CASSLAPDPGRKASKQGYTF.

The chain has TRBV6-5 and TRBJ1-1; 7 nucleotides line up with TRBD1. The CDR3 spans 15 residues. V shed 7 bases and J 0 bases; nucleotides not matched to a gene: 8. The germline gives CDR1 MNHEY, CDR2 SVGAGI. The CDR3: CASTPSGQLNTEAFF. CDR3 coding DNA: TGTGCCAGCACCCCATCGGGACAGTTGAACACTGAAGCTTTCTTT.

The chain recombines TRBV2 with TRBJ2-3; tentatively, D is TRBD2 (5 bases). CDR3 length: 16 residues. Germline CDR1 and CDR2: SNHLY and FYNNEI. V lost 2 bases to trimming and J lost 0 bases, with 12 bases between them. The CDR3 nucleotides are TGTGCCAGCAGTGAAATCGGACTTTATAGCACAGATACGCAGTATTTT. It is translated as CASSEIGLYSTDTQYF.

The genes are TRBV27 and TRBJ1-2; a weak D match, TRBD1 (6 bases). The CDR3 contains 14 residues. Germline values: CDR1 MNHEY, CDR2 SMNVEV (reference sequence). V was pared by 0 bases and J by 3 bases, with 8 bases between. This CDR3 is CASSLSGGDYGYTF. The CDR3 nucleotides read TGTGCCAGCAGTTTATCGGGGGGCGACTATGGCTACACCTTC.

J is TRBJ1-2 and V is TRBV11-1, with 9 bases lining up with TRBD1. Germline CDR1 SGHAT, CDR2 FQDESV (reference sequence). The CDR3 has 15 residues. The J segment lost 6 bases and the V segment lost 3 bases, leaving 8 bases of the junction unmatched. The CDR3 DNA reads TGTGCCAGCAGCTTGGACCCAGGGACAGGGAATGGCTACACCTTC. Translating it yields CASSLDPGTGNGYTF.

The DNA of the CDR3 is TGTGCCAGCAGTTCCCACACAGATACGCAGTATTTT. It translates to CASSSHTDTQYF. The chain employs TRBV27 and TRBJ2-3; no reliable D call. V lost 4 bases and J 2 bases, leaving 4 bases between the germline ends. From germline, CDR1 is MNHEY and CDR2 SMNVEV (reference sequence). This CDR3 spans 12 amino acids.

The gene calls are TRBV5-4 and TRBJ2-5, with D tentatively TRBD1 (5 bases). Per the germline V gene, CDR1 is SGHNT and CDR2 is YYREEE (reference sequence). This CDR3 comprises 14 residues. V was pared by 4 bases and J by 2 bases, with 12 bases between. The CDR3 DNA reads TGTGCCAGCAGCCCACAGACAGCGCAAGAGACCCAGTACTTC. Amino acids: CASSPQTAQETQYF.

This clone occurred once. The chain combines TRBV5-1 with TRBJ2-7; TRBD2 aligns across 7 bases. The CDR3 contains 16 residues. Germline V gives CDR1 SGHRS, CDR2 YFSETQ. V shed 0 bases and J 6 bases; nucleotides not matched to a gene: 12. The CDR3 reads CASSLAVRERVAEQYF. As DNA, the CDR3 is TGCGCCAGCAGCTTGGCCGTGCGGGAGAGGGTAGCCGAGCAGTACTTC.